Presented here are 16 T cell receptor beta chains from one specimen sequenced in a study of metastatic and nonmetastatic thyroid tumors. Every patient was untreated before thyroid surgery. MiXCR re-clonotyped the PCR reads for TCRdb. The profile shows 19,000 or so clones, about a quarter of them singletons. Specimen: blood. The receptors come from a female donor with papillary thyroid cancer or a benign thyroid nodule (not recorded which). Some clones in this sample may be carry-over from other donors' samples.

This clone was counted at least ten times. V gene TRBV12-5 combines with J gene TRBJ2-5, with 7 bases lining up with TRBD2. The CDR3 totals 15 residues. In germline, CDR1 is LGHNT, CDR2 FRNRAP. With 4 bases clipped from V and 7 bases from J, the junction kept 12 bases outside the gene matches. The CDR3 is CASGWGTGTKVTQYF. The DNA of the CDR3 is TGTGCTAGTGGTTGGGGAACCGGGACTAAGGTGACCCAGTACTTC.

This clone appeared many times. The same CDR3 can be traced to other DNA sequences in this sample. This chain connects TRBV9 to TRBJ2-1; tentatively, D is TRBD2 (6 bases). Trimming removed 0 bases at V and 0 bases at J, with 7 bases between. The CDR3 spans 15 residues. Germline CDR1 SGDLS, CDR2 YYNGEE. CDR3 in DNA: TGTGCCAGCAGCGTAGGTAGCGGCTCCTACAATGAGCAGTTCTTC. Encoded protein: CASSVGSGSYNEQFF.

This clone was seen at least ten times. The CDR3 reads CASSYSVLTLGTQYF. Here the CDR3 DNA reads TGTGCCAGCAGTTACTCAGTTCTTACCCTTGGGACCCAGTACTTC. The V gene is TRBV6-2 or TRBV6-3, the J gene TRBJ2-5, with D unclear. With 0 bases removed from V and 7 bases from J, the gap between germline ends came to 15 bases. The CDR3 is 15 residues long. Germline CDR1 MNHEY, CDR2 SVGEGT.

This chain connects TRBV10-3 to TRBJ2-1; D ambiguous. Between the trimmed V and J ends, which lost 11 bases and 6 bases, there was a span of 14 bases. Germline V gene lookup returns CDR1 ENHRY and CDR2 SYGVKD. The CDR3 sequence is 12 residues long. CDR3 in DNA: TGTGCCTCCTGGCGAAACCCCAATGAGCAGTTCTTC. This translates into CASWRNPNEQFF.

This clone has at least ten counts. The genes are TRBV5-4 and TRBJ2-7, with D maybe TRBD2 (6 bases). Germline loops: CDR1 SGHNT, CDR2 YYREEE (reference sequence). V was shortened by 0 bases and J by 3 bases, with 10 bases between the two germline ends. This CDR3 is 14 amino acids long. The CDR3 DNA reads as TGTGCCAGCAGCTTGGCCGGGGGACTCTACGAGCAGTACTTC. Translation gives CASSLAGGLYEQYF.

V gene TRBV10-1 combines with J gene TRBJ2-1, with 9 bases identical to TRBD2. V was pared by 3 bases and J by 3 bases, with 9 bases of the junction left unmatched. This CDR3 region has 17 residues. Germline-derived CDR1 and CDR2 are WNHNN and SYGVQD (reference sequence). CDR3 region: CASSDQSGGHIYNEQFF. The CDR3 DNA follows: TGCGCCAGCAGTGACCAGAGCGGGGGGCACATCTACAATGAGCAGTTCTTC.

This clone has at least ten counts. The chain combines TRBV4-1 with TRBJ2-2, with 12 bases identical to TRBD2. The CDR3 is 19 residues long. Germline V gives CDR1 MGHRA, CDR2 YSYEKL. The V and J ends lost 5 bases and 0 bases, in that order; junction bases with no gene match: 10. The CDR3 spells CASSSVWTSGTSNTGELFF. In DNA, the CDR3 is TGCGCCAGCAGCTCCGTGTGGACTAGCGGGACCTCGAACACCGGGGAGCTGTTTTTT.

This clone has just a few counts. The chain combines TRBV24-1 with TRBJ2-1; a possible D gene is TRBD1 (5 bases). The CDR3 is made up of 13 amino acids. Trimming shortened V by 7 bases and J by 2 bases, and 8 bases separated the two germline ends. The germline CDR1 and CDR2 sequences are KGHDR and SFDVKD. The CDR3 loop reads CATRRGPYNEQFF. The DNA of the CDR3 is TGTGCCACCAGAAGGGGCCCCTACAATGAGCAGTTCTTC.

This clone was counted ten times or more. This sequence joins TRBV30 and TRBJ2-2; unclear D gene. This CDR3 contains 13 residues. CDR1 is GTSNPN, CDR2 SVGIG, per germline (reference sequence). V lost 2 bases to trimming and J lost 9 bases, with 13 bases between them. The CDR3 region is CAWSLGNGRELFF. The DNA of the CDR3 is TGTGCCTGGAGTTTGGGGAACGGCCGGGAGCTGTTTTTT. Using reference TRBV30 and TRBJ2-2 for the parts outside the CDR3, the full variable domain is SQTIHQWPATLVQPVGSPLSLECTVEGTSNPNLYWYRQAAGRGLQLLFYSVGIGQISSEVPQNLSASRPQDRQFILSSKKLLLSDSGFYLCAWSLGNGRELFFGEGSRLTVL.

The genes are TRBV20-1 and TRBJ1-1; TRBD1 is a possible D gene (6 bases). Germline assignment: CDR1 DFQATT and CDR2 SNEGSKA (reference sequence). V dropped 3 bases and J dropped 5 bases, with 13 bases sitting between them. The CDR3 runs 13 residues. The CDR3 nucleotides read TGCAGTGCTAGTACAGGGAGGGTAACTGAAGCTTTCTTT. Translated: CSASTGRVTEAFF.

Only one count was recorded for this clone. The gene calls are TRBV13 and TRBJ2-1; 9 bases line up with TRBD1. The germline CDR1 and CDR2 sequences are PRHDT and FYEKMQ (reference sequence). The CDR3 totals 11 residues. Trimming removed 3 bases from V and 15 bases from J; junction bases left unmatched: 3. The CDR3 loop is CASSLGQGPFF. For the CDR3, the DNA is TGTGCCAGCAGCTTGGGACAGGGTCCGTTCTTC.

By proportion, this clone is medium-sized. This chain joins TRBV7-8 and TRBJ1-5; TRBD1 matches 7 bases. This CDR3 spans 16 amino acids. Germline loops: CDR1 SGHVS, CDR2 FQNEAQ. After removal of 5 bases from V and 2 bases from J, the junction contained 9 bases not matched to a gene. CDR3 amino acids: CASSTTGVRGNQPQHF. The CDR3 DNA follows: TGTGCCAGCAGCACAACAGGGGTTAGAGGCAATCAGCCCCAGCATTTT.

This clone occurred many times. The chain couples TRBV18 to TRBJ2-1; TRBD2 agrees at 7 bases. Losses at the gene ends were 4 bases for V and 4 bases for J; bases not matched to a gene: 16. The germline CDR1 and CDR2 sequences are KGHSH and LQKENI. The CDR3 extends over 18 amino acids. The CDR3 nucleotides read TGTGCCAGCTCACTAATTGGAGTACGGGAGGCCTTATACAATGAGCAGTTCTTC. This gives the protein CASSLIGVREALYNEQFF.

The chain couples TRBV30 to TRBJ1-1; 7 positions match TRBD1. The germline CDR1 and CDR2 sequences are GTSNPN and SVGIG (reference sequence). The J segment lost 6 bases and the V segment lost 3 bases, leaving 10 bases of the junction unmatched. The CDR3 is 14 residues long. Written as DNA, the CDR3 is TGTGCCTGGAGCAGACAGGGTTTGTACTCTGAAGCTTTCTTT. Its translation: CAWSRQGLYSEAFF.

This clone appeared a few times. V is TRBV6-1 and J is TRBJ1-6; possible D gene TRBD1, 6 bases. The V gene's germline CDR1 is MNHNS and CDR2 SASEGT. The CDR3 has 17 amino acids. Trimming pared 5 bases from V and 6 bases from J, leaving 20 bases between. Here the CDR3 reads CASSQLTHRQANSPLHF. CDR3 DNA: TGTGCCAGCAGTCAACTGACACATCGACAGGCTAATTCACCCCTCCACTTT.

Of note for this clone: Germline is not matched at one junction end, which may reflect a read error. This rearrangement joins TRBV12-3 or TRBV12-4 to TRBJ2-7, with unresolved D. The CDR3 consists of 14 residues. CDR3 region: CASSFRDGSYDQYF. The CDR3 nucleotides read TGTGCCAGCAGTTTCCGCGACGGCTCCTACGACCAGTACTTC.